Sequencing of this TCR beta chain was carried out in a study of T cells in Graves' hyperthyroidism and ophthalmopathy. Overall study results and limits: In the blood, most expanded thyroid clonotypes above 0.001 appeared as well. Ophthalmopathy, as predicted by the model, came a median about seven months after the prediction.

The CDR3 is 13 residues long. CDR1 and CDR2 from the germline V gene are SGHTA and FQGNSA. RNA transcripts served as the template for amplifying TCR beta CDR3 regions. TCR CDR3 regions were first amplified by RT-PCR with HTBI primers. A single record per CDR3 protein comes from TCRdb applying MiXCR to the multiplex PCR reads. This table has about 840,000 distinct CDR3 sequences, 35% to 45% appearing once. In its sample, this clonotype was seen many times. What it binds is not known. The junction shows a germline mismatch at one end, possibly a read error. This sequence joins TRBV7-2 and TRBJ2-5; D unclear. The source material was blood. This TCR was sampled from a young man with Graves' hyperthyroidism. The CDR3 loop is CASSVGLQETQYF. DNA for the CDR3: TGCGCCAGCAGTGTCGGTTTACAAGAGACCCAGTACTTC.